This T cell receptor (beta chain) was identified in a study of CD8 T cells in Susac syndrome. The CDR3 loop spans 18 amino acids. Reverse transcription of roughly 0.5 to 1 ug RNA was carried out with random hexamers. The amplification used immunoSEQ multiplex PCR on TCR beta CDR3; it spanned 54 Vbeta and 13 Jbeta. TCRdb re-called the immunoSEQ multiplex PCR reads through MiXCR, storing one row per CDR3 protein. The table records 250,000 to 350,000 distinct CDR3 sequences, 92% of them present only once. Both CD4+ and CD8+ T cells were negatively isolated, and TEMRA cells underwent FACS enrichment. Sequenced sample: CD4+ T cells from PBMCs. The chain uses TRBV21-1 and TRBJ2-7; the table gives TRBD1 as D, unverified against the DNA. TRBV21-1 is a listed pseudogene. This clonotype was sampled from a human donor with multiple sclerosis. CDR3 sequence: CASSANPNCPGGGDEQYF. DNA of the CDR3: TGTGCCAGCAGCGCTAATCCAAACTGCCCGGGCGGGGGGGACGAGCAGTACTTC.